Below are 13 T cell receptor beta chains sequenced from a single sample in a study of monozygotic twins with inflammatory bowel disease. TCRdb re-called the 5' RACE reads and catalogs CDR3 proteins one per entry, DNA excluded. Its table lists 350,000 to 400,000 distinct CDR3 sequences. The source material was blood. Source of these receptors: a human donor with ulcerative colitis or Crohn's disease, or a healthy co-twin of an affected twin (not recorded which).

This chain links TRBV12-3 or TRBV12-4 with TRBJ2-1; checking the TCRdb D call of TRBD1 is not possible without DNA. The CDR3 sequence is 18 residues long. CDR3 sequence reads: CASSSRPGRGQGDNEQFF.

The chain employs TRBV18 and TRBJ2-1. The CDR3 runs to 13 residues. The germline gives CDR1 KGHSH, CDR2 LQKENI. The CDR3 loop reads CATSERVSNEQFF.

This chain uses TRBV20-1 with TRBJ2-3; lacking DNA, the TRBD1 call made by TCRdb goes unchecked. Germline lookup yields CDR1 DFQATT and CDR2 SNEGSKA (reference sequence). The CDR3 loop spans 14 amino acids. This chain's CDR3 is CSPVRTGAPDTQYF.

V is TRBV7-6 and J is TRBJ2-7. Per the germline V gene, CDR1 is SGHVS and CDR2 is FNYEAQ. The CDR3 has 14 residues. CDR3 sequence: CASSPAVASYEQYF.

The rearrangement uses TRBV4-3 and TRBJ1-5; TCRdb's D gene call, TRBD1, goes unchecked for lack of DNA. CDR3 length: 15 amino acids. CDR1 is LGHNA, CDR2 YSLEER, per germline. CDR3 in amino acids: CASSQAGTEGQPQHF.

The chain employs TRBV5-1 and TRBJ1-4; TCRdb indicates TRBD1, and absent DNA this call remains unverified. CDR3 length equals 17 residues. Germline V CDR1 and CDR2: SGHRS, YFSETQ. The CDR3 sequence: CASKPGTGVATNEKLFF.

The V call is TRBV28, the J call TRBJ1-6; TCRdb lists TRBD1, though no DNA is available to test this call. This CDR3 spans 16 amino acids. Germline values: CDR1 MDHEN, CDR2 SYDVKM. CDR3 in amino acids: CASILMGGSYNSPLHF.

The chain employs TRBV12-3 or TRBV12-4 and TRBJ1-5; absent DNA, TCRdb's TRBD1 call cannot be checked. CDR3 length: 14 amino acids. This CDR3 is CASSARQGGQPQHF.

The chain couples TRBV7-2 to TRBJ1-2; the TCRdb call, TRBD1, lacks DNA for checking. Germline V gene data show CDR1 as SGHTA and CDR2 as FQGNSA. This CDR3 is 16 amino acids long. The CDR3 region is CASSLETGTANYGYTF.

CDR3 in amino acids: CTCGRGNTYEQYF. The rearrangement joins TRBV6-5 to TRBJ2-7; TCRdb gives TRBD2 as the D gene, but with no DNA this cannot be confirmed. This CDR3 comprises 13 residues. Germline values: CDR1 MNHEY, CDR2 SVGAGI.

The chain joins TRBV5-1 to TRBJ2-3; there is no DNA to check the TCRdb D call of TRBD1. Germline CDR1 SGHRS, CDR2 YFSETQ. The CDR3 has 15 residues. The CDR3 reads CASSFDRGSTDTQYF. Combining the CDR3 with reference TRBV5-1 and TRBJ2-3 gives the whole variable domain KAGVTQTPRYLIKTRGQQVTLSCSPISGHRSVSWYQQTPGQGLQFLFEYFSETQRNKGNFPGRFSGRQFSNSRSEMNVSTLELGDSALYLCASSFDRGSTDTQYFGPGTRLTVL.

The V call is TRBV4-3, the J call TRBJ1-1; there is no DNA to check the TCRdb D call of TRBD1. The CDR3 runs to 15 residues. CDR1 and CDR2 (germline): LGHNA, YSLEER. The CDR3 here is CASSQGQTGLGEAFF.

The V call is TRBV5-5, the J call TRBJ2-2; TCRdb indicates TRBD2, and absent DNA this call remains unverified. CDR1 and CDR2 (germline): SGHKS, YYEKEE (reference sequence). This CDR3 region has 15 residues. The CDR3 region is CASSFGGTNSGELFF.